Below, one TCR beta chain is given with its context. Its antigen is currently unknown. These data are taken from a study of regulatory T cells. At testing, patients were 2 to 39 years old, with reduced naive and increased memory T-cell proportions. Primers: 52 TRBV forward and 13 TRBJ reverse. The assay was immunoSEQ multiplex PCR, and TCRdb's table has in-frame clones only and misses some. Among 15,000 to 20,000 clones listed, 92% were seen once. Germline V CDR1 and CDR2: LGHNA, YSLEER. Trimming stripped 0 bases from V and 13 bases from J, with 7 bases between. CDR3 length: 12 amino acids. Study results and limitations: In patients, unique TRB V-J pairs were restricted and V/J usage skewed, especially in Tregs. Control CD8+ cells showed a nonsignificant trend toward higher Shannon entropy than patient CD8+ cells.

The V and J genes are TRBV4-3 and TRBJ1-6; D unresolved. The source of this sequence is a person aged 18 to 35 with CD3G deficiency. What was sequenced was CD8+ T cells sorted from blood. The CDR3 spells CASSQEGGPLHF. In DNA, the CDR3 is TGCGCCAGCAGCCAAGAGGGAGGGCCCCTCCACTTT.